The 13 T cell receptor beta chains in this list originate from one sample, sequenced in a study. TCRdb analysed the RT-PCR reads with MiXCR anew, one entry per CDR3 protein. The data contain around 700,000 distinct CDR3 sequences, about 14% of them singletons. The sample taken for sequencing was memory CD4+ T cells from blood. The receptors derive from a female donor in good health, serving as a healthy control.

This clonotype was recorded at least ten times. The J gene is TRBJ2-7, the V gene TRBV10-3; D may be TRBD2 (7 bases). Germline CDR1 reads ENHRY; CDR2 reads SYGVKD. The CDR3 covers 13 residues. The V end lost 10 bases, the J end lost 1 base, and 14 bases lay between the germline ends. The CDR3 reads CATTGRGSYEQYF. Here the CDR3 DNA reads TGTGCCACCACAGGGCGGGGGTCCTACGAGCAGTACTTC.

The J gene is TRBJ2-6, the V gene TRBV5-1, with 9 positions matching TRBD1. The CDR3 runs 17 residues. Germline V gene lookup returns CDR1 SGHRS and CDR2 YFSETQ. V trimming: 5 bases; J trimming: 0 bases; junction bases outside the gene matches: 6. For the CDR3, the DNA is TGCGCCAGCAGACGCGAGACAGGGGGCTCTGGGGCCAACGTCCTGACTTTC. This translates into CASRRETGGSGANVLTF.

This chain connects TRBV10-3 to TRBJ2-1, with D unclear. This CDR3 spans 15 amino acids. The V gene lost 10 bases and the J gene lost 8 bases, with 24 bases spanning the gap. Germline V gene sequence: CDR1 ENHRY, CDR2 SYGVKD. CDR3 in DNA: TGTGCCACTCAGGACCGGATCCTTGATGGAGATGAGCAGTTCTTC. Protein: CATQDRILDGDEQFF.

Ten or more counts support this clonotype. The chain carries TRBV10-3 and TRBJ1-1; 8 positions agree with TRBD1. The junction had 3 bases not matched to a gene; V was cut back by 9 bases and J by 3 bases. CDR1 is ENHRY, CDR2 SYGVKD, per germline. The CDR3 spans 12 residues. CDR3: CAISQGDTEAFF. CDR3 DNA sequence: TGTGCCATTTCACAGGGGGACACTGAAGCTTTCTTT.

This chain connects TRBV3-1 to TRBJ2-5; no reliable D call. Per the germline V gene, CDR1 is LGHDT and CDR2 is YNNKEL (reference sequence). The CDR3 sequence is 14 residues long. The germline V and J ends were trimmed by 4 bases and 6 bases, with 15 bases remaining between them. The CDR3 nucleotides read TGTGCCAGCAGCCTACGTACGGCGGAACAGACCCAGTACTTC. It specifies CASSLRTAEQTQYF.

This clonotype has a handful of counts. V and J are TRBV7-8 and TRBJ2-7; TRBD2 matches 10 bases. Trimming at V came to 1 base and at J to 6 bases, leaving 12 bases not matched to a gene. CDR3 length equals 17 residues. The germline CDR1 and CDR2 sequences are SGHVS and FQNEAQ. The CDR3 sequence is CASSLGARLAGASEQYF. CDR3 DNA: TGTGCCAGCAGCTTAGGGGCCCGGCTAGCGGGGGCCTCCGAGCAGTACTTC.

This clonotype was recorded many times. This chain uses TRBV12-3 or TRBV12-4 with TRBJ2-5; 8 bases match TRBD2. This CDR3 is 12 amino acids long. V was pared by 6 bases and J by 4 bases, with 1 base of the junction left unmatched. The CDR3 region is CASSRGGETQYF. The CDR3 nucleotides read TGTGCCAGCAGCCGGGGGGGAGAGACCCAGTACTTC.

This clonotype was recorded a few times. This chain links TRBV24-1 with TRBJ2-1; 8 bases line up with TRBD2. This CDR3 has 17 amino acids. After removal of 4 bases from V and 4 bases from J, the junction contained 11 bases not matched to a gene. Germline-derived CDR1 and CDR2 are KGHDR and SFDVKD. This CDR3 is CATSDSSSGSRYNEQFF. CDR3 nucleotides: TGTGCCACCAGTGACTCCTCAAGCGGGAGTCGATACAATGAGCAGTTCTTC.

The chain employs TRBV20-1 and TRBJ1-2; tentatively, D is TRBD1 (5 bases). Trimming cost V 3 bases and J 5 bases, with 10 bases left between them. The CDR3 length is 12 residues. The germline V gene has CDR1 DFQATT and CDR2 SNEGSKA (reference sequence). For the CDR3, the DNA is TGCAGTGCTAGTCCGCAGGGATATGGCTACACCTTC. As protein: CSASPQGYGYTF.

This clonotype was detected ten times or more. The chain has TRBV5-1 and TRBJ1-3; D remains unclear. CDR3 size: 14 residues. Trimming removed 5 bases from V and 10 bases from J, with 19 bases in between. Per germline, CDR1 SGHRS and CDR2 YFSETQ. CDR3: CASRRVDRGSTIYF. In DNA form, the CDR3 reads TGCGCCAGCAGACGAGTTGATCGCGGCTCAACCATATATTTT. The full variable domain, with the rest looked up from reference TRBV5-1 and TRBJ1-3, is KAGVTQTPRYLIKTRGQQVTLSCSPISGHRSVSWYQQTPGQGLQFLFEYFSETQRNKGNFPGRFSGRQFSNSRSEMNVSTLELGDSALYLCASRRVDRGSTIYFGEGSWLTVV.

This clonotype was picked up many times. This chain connects TRBV5-6 to TRBJ1-6; D might be TRBD1 (6 bases). V dropped 0 bases and J dropped 6 bases, with 10 bases sitting between them. Germline V gene sequence: CDR1 SGHDT, CDR2 YYEEEE. This CDR3 spans 15 amino acids. The CDR3 sequence: CASSLAGAGNSPLHF. The CDR3 nucleotides are TGTGCCAGCAGCTTGGCGGGGGCCGGTAATTCACCCCTCCACTTT.

CDR3 in DNA: TGTGCCAGCAGTGGGGGGACAGCCTCCTATGGCTACACCTTC. Residues: CASSGGTASYGYTF. The chain links TRBV2 to TRBJ1-2; 7 bases match TRBD1. This CDR3 region has 14 residues. Germline-derived CDR1 and CDR2 are SNHLY and FYNNEI. V lost 4 bases, J lost 4 bases, and 6 bases stayed unmatched. Filled out from reference TRBV2 and TRBJ1-2, the complete variable domain reads EPEVTQTPSHQVTQMGQEVILRCVPISNHLYFYWYRQILGQKVEFLVSFYNNEISEKSEIFDDQFSVERPDGSNFTLKIRSTKLEDSAMYFCASSGGTASYGYTFGSGTRLTVV.

This clonotype has just a few counts. The chain links TRBV18 to TRBJ2-1; D possibly matches TRBD1 or TRBD2 (7 bases each). CDR1 is KGHSH and CDR2 is LQKENI in the germline V gene. Trimming took off 3 bases at V and 8 bases at J, with 20 bases between the two ends. This CDR3 is 16 amino acids long. The CDR3 here is CASSPPRGSGIDEQFF. The DNA of the CDR3 is TGTGCCAGCTCACCCCCCAGGGGGAGCGGGATTGATGAGCAGTTCTTC.